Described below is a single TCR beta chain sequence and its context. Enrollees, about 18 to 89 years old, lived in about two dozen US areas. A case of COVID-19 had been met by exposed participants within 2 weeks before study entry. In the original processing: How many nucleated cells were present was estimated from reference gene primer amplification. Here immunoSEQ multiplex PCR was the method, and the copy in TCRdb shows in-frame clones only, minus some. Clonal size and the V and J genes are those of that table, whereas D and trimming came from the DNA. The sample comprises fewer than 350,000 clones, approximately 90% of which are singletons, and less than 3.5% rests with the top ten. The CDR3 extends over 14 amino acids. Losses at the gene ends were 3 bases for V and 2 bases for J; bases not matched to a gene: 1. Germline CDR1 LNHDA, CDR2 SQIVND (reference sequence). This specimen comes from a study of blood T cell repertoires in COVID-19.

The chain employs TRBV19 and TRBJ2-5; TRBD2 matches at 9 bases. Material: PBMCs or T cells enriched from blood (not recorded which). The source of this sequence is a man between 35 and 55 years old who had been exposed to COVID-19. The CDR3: CASSMLAGQETQYF. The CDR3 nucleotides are TGTGCCAGTAGTATGCTAGCGGGGCAAGAGACCCAGTACTTC.